What follows are 9 T cell receptor beta chains derived from one specimen sequenced in a study of molecular identifiers for immune sequencing clone quantification. MiXCR, applied by TCRdb to the PCR reads, yields one record per CDR3 protein. The sample yields some 320,000 distinct CDR3 sequences, about a fifth seen once. Specimen: naive CD8+ T cells from blood, with Jurkat cell RNA spiked in. Subset noted: FACS-sorted CD8+CD4-CCR7+CD45RA+ naive T cells. Source of these receptors: a human donor in good health. Some libraries in this study had Jurkat cell RNA spiked in.

At least ten counts were recorded for this clonotype. The J gene is TRBJ1-1, the V gene TRBV6-2 or TRBV6-3; D uncertain. In germline, CDR1 is MNHEY, CDR2 SVGEGT. This CDR3 has 15 residues. The germline V and J ends were trimmed by 3 bases and 1 base, with 12 bases remaining between them. CDR3 nucleotides: TGTGCCAGCAGTTATGTTTCGGCAGGGAACACTGAAGCTTTCTTT. As protein: CASSYVSAGNTEAFF.

This clonotype was observed many times. The gene calls are TRBV19 and TRBJ2-3, with unresolved D. Looked up from germline, CDR1 is LNHDA and CDR2 is SQIVND (reference sequence). This CDR3 has 12 residues. V was cut by 2 bases and J by 4 bases, with 4 bases left in between. This CDR3 is CASSIRADTQYF. DNA of the CDR3: TGTGCCAGTAGTATACGGGCAGATACGCAGTATTTT.

This clonotype was counted ten times or more. This chain uses TRBV28 with TRBJ2-3, with a weak D call TRBD2 (6 bases). The V and J ends lost 6 bases and 4 bases respectively, with 17 bases between them. CDR1 MDHEN and CDR2 SYDVKM come from the germline V gene. The CDR3 totals 15 residues. The CDR3 coding sequence is TGTGCCAGCAGGGTAGGCCTAGCGCTCGCAGATACGCAGTATTTT. Protein: CASRVGLALADTQYF.

This clonotype was recorded at least ten times. The chain joins TRBV7-3 to TRBJ2-2, with TRBD2 identical over 7 bases. Germline V lookup: CDR1 SGHTA, CDR2 FQGTGA. J gave up 5 bases and V 5 bases, and 11 bases lay outside the gene matches. The CDR3 extends over 16 amino acids. The CDR3 region has the DNA TGTGCCAGCAGCCCCTGGGGCGGGAGAGGAACCGGGGAGCTGTTTTTT. It is translated as CASSPWGGRGTGELFF.

This clonotype has a handful of counts. The chain uses TRBV4-1 and TRBJ2-5, with a weak D call TRBD2 (7 bases). The CDR3 length is 18 residues. CDR1 is MGHRA and CDR2 is YSYEKL in the germline V gene. The V end lost 1 base, the J end lost 2 bases, and 20 bases lay between the germline ends. CDR3 DNA: TGCGCCAGCAGCCAAGTCCACGGGGGGTCCGGACAGCAAGAGACCCAGTACTTC. This codes for CASSQVHGGSGQQETQYF.

V and J are TRBV24-1 and TRBJ1-5; D is unclear. Trimming left V 4 bases short and J 8 bases short, with 11 bases between. The CDR3 runs to 13 residues. Germline V gene sequence: CDR1 KGHDR, CDR2 SFDVKD. This chain's CDR3 is CATSDRTAEPQHF. In DNA, the CDR3 is TGTGCCACCAGTGACCGGACCGCGGAGCCCCAGCATTTT.

This clonotype has a count of ten or more. The chain joins TRBV28 to TRBJ2-3, with 8 bases that match TRBD2. The CDR3 consists of 15 residues. V shed 2 bases and J 1 base; nucleotides not matched to a gene: 2. Looked up from germline, CDR1 is MDHEN and CDR2 is SYDVKM. CDR3 nucleotide sequence: TGTGCCAGCAGTTTACGGGAGGGCGGCACAGATACGCAGTATTTT. Its translation is CASSLREGGTDTQYF.

This clonotype has at least ten counts. As DNA, the CDR3 is TGTGCCAGCAGCCCAAGGTCATCGGGAGAGGAGTACAATGAGCAGTTCTTC. It specifies CASSPRSSGEEYNEQFF. The chain joins TRBV7-3 to TRBJ2-1, with TRBD2 as a possible D gene (6 bases). V lost 5 bases to trimming and J lost 4 bases, with 21 bases between them. The CDR3 is 17 amino acids. Germline-derived CDR1 and CDR2 are SGHTA and FQGTGA.

Turning to this clonotype: A much larger clone differs from this one at a single base, so this may be a read error. The chain couples TRBV5-3 to TRBJ2-7, with a weak D call TRBD2 (5 bases). TRBV5-3 is labeled an ORF, and its function is uncertain. This CDR3 comprises 14 residues. CDR3 sequence reads: CVSNNYREEYEQYF. CDR3 sequence (DNA): TGTGTCAGCAACAACTATCGGGAAGAATACGAGCAGTACTTC.